Described below is a single T cell receptor (beta chain) sequence and its context. Antigen specificity is unknown. This CDR3 spans 16 amino acids. Germline-derived CDR1 and CDR2 are SGHVS and FQNEAQ. V trimming: 1 base; J trimming: 6 bases; junction bases outside the gene matches: 9. This entry comes from a study of cytomegalovirus exposure and HLA in healthy donors. Study in general: As an earlier analysis found, some 180 million T cells yielded about 120 million unique TCR beta sequences. The study, taken as a whole, reports: The study listed some 160 cytomegalovirus-associated TCR beta chains.

The PCR employed 60 Vbeta primers together with 13 Jbeta primers. Clones were read by immunoSEQ multiplex PCR, and TCRdb kept only the in-frame ones, dropping some. The sample totals some 51,000 clones. The TCR comes from a man aged 40-55 years in good health and CMV-seropositive. Material: PBMCs. The chain couples TRBV7-8 to TRBJ1-5; 7 bases line up with TRBD1. Here the CDR3 DNA reads TGTGCCAGCAGCTTAGAACCTCCAGGGGGGACTCAGCCCCAGCATTTT. Translating it yields CASSLEPPGGTQPQHF.